A single T cell receptor beta chain is shown here with its context. Its matching antigen is unknown. Other DNA sequences within the sample encode an identical CDR3. This CDR3 contains 17 residues. Germline V lookup: CDR1 SGHTA, CDR2 FQGNSA. Trimming at V came to 4 bases and at J to 5 bases, leaving 7 bases not matched to a gene. Vbeta (60) and Jbeta (13) primers were used in the PCR. Data came from immunoSEQ multiplex PCR; TCRdb stores just in-frame clones and leaves some out. Found here are some 130,000 clones, around 82% of them singletons; the top ten hold approximately 10%. This entry belongs to a study of cytomegalovirus exposure and HLA in healthy donors. Study conclusions and caveats: On later analysis, the bulk of CMV-associated TCR beta chains appeared to be HLA-restricted.

The chain uses TRBV7-2 and TRBJ2-5, with 16 bases that match TRBD2. The source of this sequence is a male donor in good health and CMV-seropositive. Sequencing was carried out using PBMCs. The CDR3 loop is CASSSGTSGRAGETQYF. The CDR3 DNA sequence: TGTGCCAGCAGCTCAGGGACTAGCGGGAGGGCCGGTGAGACCCAGTACTTC.